These 26 T cell receptor beta chains came from one sample sequenced in a study of blood T cell repertoires in COVID-19. TCRdb's table, derived via immunoSEQ multiplex PCR, lists solely in-frame clones and lacks some. The table records over 110,000 clones, about nine tenths of them present only once. The sequenced material came from PBMCs or T cells enriched from blood (not recorded which). The receptors derive from a man between 60 and 75 years old who had recovered from COVID-19.

The chain combines TRBV5-6 with TRBJ2-7; a weak D match, TRBD1 (6 bases). V lost 3 bases to trimming and J lost 5 bases, with 15 bases between them. The CDR3 loop spans 14 amino acids. CDR1 is SGHDT and CDR2 is YYEEEE in the germline V gene. CDR3 coding DNA: TGTGCCAGCAGCTGGGGGCAGGTTTCCCACGAGCAGTACTTC. It yields the protein CASSWGQVSHEQYF.

The V gene is TRBV6-4, the J gene TRBJ2-2, with 7 nucleotides matching TRBD2. Germline V CDR1 and CDR2: MRHNA, SNTAGT. This CDR3 contains 19 residues. Trimming took 1 base from V and 2 from J; bases not matched to a gene: 13. In nucleotides, the CDR3 is TGTGCCAGCAGTGACTTAAACCCCCTAGCGGAGAGAAACACCGGGGAGCTGTTTTTT. Translated: CASSDLNPLAERNTGELFF.

V and J are TRBV6-1 and TRBJ2-2, with D unresolved. Germline lookup yields CDR1 MNHNS and CDR2 SASEGT. V lost 4 bases and J lost 4, with 7 bases in between. The CDR3 covers 13 residues. This CDR3 is CASSGRSTGELFF. The CDR3 DNA reads as TGTGCCAGCAGTGGCCGCAGCACCGGGGAGCTGTTTTTT.

The V gene is TRBV18, the J gene TRBJ2-3; 12 bases match TRBD1. The CDR3 totals 14 residues. V shed 6 bases and J 5 bases; nucleotides not matched to a gene: 3. Germline CDR1 and CDR2: KGHSH and LQKENI. The CDR3 spells CASSRDRGQDTQYF. CDR3 sequence (DNA): TGTGCCAGCTCCCGGGACAGGGGGCAAGATACGCAGTATTTT.

V is TRBV13 and J is TRBJ2-5; 7 bases fit TRBD2. CDR3 size: 15 residues. The germline CDR1 and CDR2 sequences are PRHDT and FYEKMQ (reference sequence). Trimming removed 5 bases from V and 1 base from J; junction bases left unmatched: 7. As DNA, the CDR3 is TGTGCCAGCAGCCTTACGCGGGGGTCCCAAGAGACCCAGTACTTC. Translation gives CASSLTRGSQETQYF. The whole variable domain, remainder taken from reference TRBV13 and TRBJ2-5, is AAGVIQSPRHLIKEKRETATLKCYPIPRHDTVYWYQQGPGQDPQFLISFYEKMQSDKGSIPDRFSAQQFSDYHSELNMSSLELGDSALYFCASSLTRGSQETQYFGPGTRLLVL.

The CDR3 sequence: CANKTGGGHVLTF. CDR3 coding DNA: TGTGCCAATAAGACAGGGGGCGGTCACGTCCTGACTTTC. The chain uses TRBV21-1 and TRBJ2-6; TRBD1 is taken as the D call from the table, unchecked against the DNA. TRBV21-1 is given as a pseudogene. The CDR3 consists of 13 residues.

The chain recombines TRBV2 with TRBJ1-2; D gene uncertain. Looked up from germline, CDR1 is SNHLY and CDR2 is FYNNEI. Trimming took off 6 bases at V and 0 bases at J, with 11 bases between the two ends. The CDR3 is 14 amino acids. CDR3 DNA: TGTGCCAGCAGAATGACGGGAGCTAACTATGGCTACACCTTC. Translating it yields CASRMTGANYGYTF.

On this clone itself: Other DNA sequences from this sample encode an identical CDR3 as well. The chain combines TRBV18 with TRBJ2-7, with a tentative D call TRBD2 (6 bases). CDR3 size: 12 residues. V was shortened by 3 bases and J by 5 bases, with 8 bases between the two germline ends. CDR1 and CDR2 from the germline V gene are KGHSH and LQKENI. The CDR3 here is CASSPSGDEQYF. CDR3 sequence (DNA): TGTGCCAGCTCACCTAGCGGAGACGAGCAGTACTTC.

The gene calls are TRBV28 and TRBJ2-1, with 13 bases lining up with TRBD2. Per germline, CDR1 MDHEN and CDR2 SYDVKM. With 6 bases clipped from V and 6 bases from J, the junction kept 11 bases outside the gene matches. The CDR3 runs 17 residues. CDR3 bases: TGTGCCAGCAGCCTTAGGACTAGCGGGAGTATGGTCAATGAGCAGTTCTTC. Translating it yields CASSLRTSGSMVNEQFF.

The chain joins TRBV5-1 to TRBJ2-7; 9 nucleotides agree with TRBD2. Looked up from germline, CDR1 is SGHRS and CDR2 is YFSETQ. The V segment lost 5 bases and the J segment 2 bases; nucleotides outside the gene matches: 8. CDR3 size: 15 residues. CDR3 amino acids: CASSYGTSTAYEQYF. In DNA form, the CDR3 reads TGCGCCAGCAGTTACGGGACTAGCACTGCCTACGAGCAGTACTTC.

The CDR3 DNA reads as TGTGCCAGCCCCGCGGGGACGGAATATACGCAGTATTTT. Protein: CASPAGTEYTQYF. The V and J genes are TRBV2 and TRBJ2-3, with a possible D match to TRBD2 (6 bases). The V end was cut by 8 bases, the J end by 7 bases, with 16 bases between. The germline V gene encodes CDR1 SNHLY and CDR2 FYNNEI. The CDR3 covers 13 residues.

The chain joins TRBV19 to TRBJ2-1; the match to TRBD2 covers 8 bases. Germline CDR1 LNHDA, CDR2 SQIVND (reference sequence). The J segment lost 10 bases and the V segment lost 1 base, leaving 9 bases of the junction unmatched. The CDR3 runs to 15 residues. The CDR3 loop is CASSIAAGGEFEQFF. In nucleotides, the CDR3 is TGTGCCAGTAGTATAGCGGCGGGGGGCGAATTCGAGCAGTTCTTC.

The J gene is TRBJ1-4, the V gene TRBV27, with unresolved D. The length of the CDR3 is 14 residues. Germline lookup yields CDR1 MNHEY and CDR2 SMNVEV (reference sequence). V lost 5 bases to trimming and J lost 7 bases, with 14 bases between them. The CDR3, as DNA: TGTGCCAGCAGTCCCAATGATCGGGGTGAAAAACTGTTTTTT. This gives the protein CASSPNDRGEKLFF. Looking up the rest from reference TRBV27 and TRBJ1-4 gives the full variable domain: EAQVTQNPRYLITVTGKKLTVTCSQNMNHEYMSWYRQDPGLGLRQIYYSMNVEVTDKGDVPEGYKVSRKEKRNFPLILESPSPNQTSLYFCASSPNDRGEKLFFGSGTQLSVL.

This chain connects TRBV2 to TRBJ2-1, with unresolved D. Trimming shortened V by 1 base and J by 2 bases, and 9 bases separated the two germline ends. The CDR3 covers 15 residues. Germline V lookup: CDR1 SNHLY, CDR2 FYNNEI. CDR3 in amino acids: CASSEDSVPYNEQFF. CDR3 coding DNA: TGTGCCAGCAGTGAAGACTCGGTCCCCTACAATGAGCAGTTCTTC.

The chain carries TRBV5-4 and TRBJ2-7; the match to TRBD1 covers 12 bases. The V and J ends lost 4 bases and 3 bases, in that order; junction bases with no gene match: 5. Per germline, CDR1 SGHNT and CDR2 YYREEE (reference sequence). This CDR3 region has 15 residues. The DNA for the CDR3 is TGTGCCAGCAGCCCCGGGACAGGGGGCAACTACGAGCAGTACTTC. Amino acid sequence: CASSPGTGGNYEQYF.

The rearrangement joins TRBV7-2 to TRBJ1-4; D ambiguous. Trimming shortened V by 4 bases and J by 0 bases, and 6 bases separated the two germline ends. CDR1 is SGHTA, CDR2 FQGNSA, per germline. The CDR3 is 14 residues long. The CDR3: CASSSQATNEKLFF. The DNA for the CDR3 is TGTGCCAGCAGCTCCCAGGCAACTAATGAAAAACTGTTTTTT.

The sample holds a few counts of this clone. J is TRBJ2-7 and V is TRBV18; 8 nucleotides line up with TRBD2. The length of the CDR3 is 14 residues. With V trimmed by 5 bases and J by 0 bases, 3 bases remained unmatched. Germline V CDR1 and CDR2: KGHSH, LQKENI. The DNA of the CDR3 is TGTGCCAGCTCAGCGGGACTAGTCTCCTACGAGCAGTACTTC. This codes for CASSAGLVSYEQYF.

The CDR3 sequence is CASSQEDGSKNIQYF. CDR3 DNA: TGTGCCAGCAGCCAAGAGGACGGGAGCAAAAACATTCAGTACTTC. The genes are TRBV3-1 (or the pseudogene TRBV3-2) and TRBJ2-4; maybe TRBD2 (6 bases). CDR1 and CDR2 from the germline V gene are LGHDT and YNNKEL (reference sequence). Trimming pared 0 bases from V and 3 bases from J, leaving 9 bases between. This CDR3 comprises 15 residues.

A single count supports this clone. The chain joins TRBV3-1 (or the pseudogene TRBV3-2) to TRBJ2-1; 7 bases match TRBD2. Germline loops: CDR1 LGHDT, CDR2 YNNKEL (reference sequence). Trimming cost V 4 bases and J 7 bases; bases outside gene matches: 4. This CDR3 is 13 amino acids long. The CDR3 here is CASSPAGGNEQFF. CDR3 sequence (DNA): TGTGCCAGCAGCCCGGCCGGGGGGAATGAGCAGTTCTTC.

This rearrangement joins TRBV9 to TRBJ2-1; D may be TRBD2 (7 bases). Looked up from germline, CDR1 is SGDLS and CDR2 is YYNGEE. Trimming removed 3 bases at V and 9 bases at J, with 19 bases between. This CDR3 spans 15 amino acids. The CDR3 coding sequence is TGTGCCAGCAGCGCCGGGGGGCGGGCAACAGTTGAGCAGTTCTTC. Its protein is CASSAGGRATVEQFF.

The chain joins TRBV10-1 to TRBJ2-3; possible D gene TRBD2, 6 bases. CDR3 length: 12 residues. Germline V gene lookup returns CDR1 WNHNN and CDR2 SYGVQD (reference sequence). V lost 4 bases and J 5 bases, leaving 7 bases between the germline ends. This CDR3 is CASSGLEDTQYF. For the CDR3, the DNA is TGCGCCAGCAGTGGACTAGAAGATACGCAGTATTTT.

The V call is TRBV30, the J call TRBJ1-4; possible D gene TRBD1, 5 bases. CDR3 length: 14 amino acids. Trimming cost V 3 bases and J 5 bases, with 13 bases left between them. CDR1 GTSNPN and CDR2 SVGIG come from the germline V gene (reference sequence). The CDR3 loop is CAWRGGGSNEKLFF. The CDR3, as DNA: TGTGCCTGGAGGGGGGGAGGGAGCAATGAAAAACTGTTTTTT. Full variable domain (outside the CDR3, taken from reference TRBV30 and TRBJ1-4): SQTIHQWPATLVQPVGSPLSLECTVEGTSNPNLYWYRQAAGRGLQLLFYSVGIGQISSEVPQNLSASRPQDRQFILSSKKLLLSDSGFYLCAWRGGGSNEKLFFGSGTQLSVL.

This clone came up a few times. The gene calls are TRBV18 and TRBJ1-5, with D perhaps TRBD1 (5 bases). The CDR3 is made up of 13 amino acids. Per germline, CDR1 KGHSH and CDR2 LQKENI. V shed 3 bases and J shed 4 bases, with 7 bases lying between them. CDR3 sequence reads: CASSPGGNQPQHF. In nucleotides, the CDR3 is TGTGCCAGCTCACCGGGGGGGAATCAGCCCCAGCATTTT.

The CDR3 DNA is TGTGCCAGCAGTTTAGTGGACAGGTCGAACGAGCAGTACTTC. The encoded protein is CASSLVDRSNEQYF. The chain joins TRBV28 to TRBJ2-7; TRBD1 agrees at 7 bases. The CDR3 runs 14 residues. CDR1 and CDR2 (germline): MDHEN, SYDVKM. V dropped 2 bases and J dropped 5; count of bases not matched to a gene: 6.

This clone turned up a few times. The rearrangement links TRBV28 to TRBJ2-3, with D possibly matching TRBD2 (6 bases). Germline loops: CDR1 MDHEN, CDR2 SYDVKM. Trimming removed 3 bases from V and 8 bases from J, with 21 bases in between. The CDR3 covers 16 residues. CDR3 bases: TGTGCCAGCAGTTTGGGTAGGGCGGGACCTCTCCCTACGCAGTATTTT. Its protein product is CASSLGRAGPLPTQYF.

This chain joins TRBV4-1 and TRBJ1-2, with 7 bases lining up with TRBD1. CDR1 and CDR2 from the germline V gene are MGHRA and YSYEKL. With V trimmed by 4 bases and J by 0 bases, 11 bases remained unmatched. The CDR3 extends over 17 amino acids. The CDR3 is CASSPTDRDRTNYGYTF. The CDR3, as DNA: TGCGCCAGCAGCCCAACCGACAGGGACCGAACTAACTATGGCTACACCTTC.